This entry features one T cell receptor beta chain sequence. What this receptor recognizes is not known. It has no much larger one-base neighbor in the sample; base qualities were not kept. The CDR3 covers 15 residues, taking in both the cysteine and the phenylalanine. Only the CDR3 DNA stays, 45 bases, in frame from base 1. Deletion took 2 bases off V and 4 bases off J, with a span of 15 bases between the germline ends. CDR1 and CDR2 were assigned from the germline V gene as MGHDK and SYGVNS. The data were obtained in a study of T cells in Graves' hyperthyroidism and ophthalmopathy (dated by TCRdb to the late 2010s). About the study as a whole: Peripheral blood was collected at initial diagnosis, before any treatment. TCR V-J signatures able to tell the groups apart were searched for in a discovery cohort of around 95 patients, of whom around 42 had Graves' ophthalmopathy and about 55 had stable Graves' hyperthyroidism. An independent validation cohort of under 20 hyperthyroidism patients and 17 patients who later progressed to ophthalmopathy tested prospective prediction of ophthalmopathy. The approximately 100 discovery patients were randomly divided into training and test sets at a 7:3 ratio. In more than 5 Graves' hyperthyroidism patients, the study also compared T-cell repertoires from thyroid tissue with T-cell repertoires from blood. Once sampling was done, hyperthyroidism patients were given methimazole at a starting dose of 30 mg daily, whereas ophthalmopathy patients were given high-dose intravenous methylprednisolone. TCR Vbeta CDR3 sequencing of 120 to 150 peripheral blood samples (around 45 ophthalmopathy, approximately 80 hyperthyroidism and 17 progressor patients) is reported in the paper. General findings and caveats noted by the study authors: Most expanded thyroid clonotypes (frequency above 0.001) were also detected in blood, a finding suggesting that blood repertoires may reflect thyroid immune responses. Sample size was not statistically predetermined, and investigators were not blinded to group allocation. In validation, the model predicted progression to ophthalmopathy a median of about 6.5 months before onset, with 70% to 71% sensitivity and 72.22% specificity. A 13 V-J signature model separated ophthalmopathy from stable hyperthyroidism, with approximately 86% sensitivity and about 81% specificity in cross-validation and 80%/75% in testing.

Ophthalmopathy patients had moderately to severely active disease, Clinical Activity Score of at least 3, NOSPECS grade of at least 4, and duration under 3 months. Patients with uncontrolled infections, other autoimmune diseases, pregnancy or lactation were excluded. Clinical symptoms, serum thyroxine and TRAb, thyroid ultrasound, and orbital computed tomography formed the basis for the diagnoses. PBMCs were isolated from more than 9 ml of fresh peripheral blood by Ficoll-Paque density gradient centrifugation. Total RNA was extracted using Trizol reagent, and RNA quality was assessed on an Agilent 2100 Bioanalyzer. The TCR beta CDR3 regions were amplified from RNA transcripts. For the first round of RT-PCR on the TCR CDR3, the HTBI primer set was used together with the Qiagen OneStep RT-PCR kit. A second multiplex PCR round built the libraries, followed by size selection and purification. Paired-end sequencing of the libraries was performed with 100 bp reads on an Illumina HiSeq2000. Concerning the study's data processing: SOAPnuke was used to process the raw data, throwing out any read that contained adapters or uncalled bases, had a mean Phred below 15, or lacked an exact constant-primer or identifier match. COPE v1.2.5 was used to merge the high-quality paired reads, and each unique nucleotide sequence was defined as a clonotype. Clonotypes were aligned to IMGT TRBV, TRBD and TRBJ reference segments using MiTCR v1.1. Analysis was restricted to V-J combinations with a frequency above 0.0001, which covered 98% to 99.2% of repertoires. A TCS score was defined as the ratio between F50 (clonal expansion) and ExV (chaos), using BLOSUM62-based TCRdist between CDR3 peptides within each V-J. Welch's t-statistics and random forest reduced some 510 V-J features to around 14, which were used in a naive Bayes classifier (R e1071). In TCRdb, the public reads were trimmed at Q25 with fastp and aligned with MiXCR, with productive beta chains retained. Duplicate CDR3 protein sequences are folded into a single record with the most common DNA and genes. TCRdb, not the authors, supplied the V and J calls. The sample includes about 500,000 distinct CDR3 sequences, with 16% observed a single time. The top ten clones comprise 29% of the sample.

Material: blood. The sequence was collected from a woman in her twenties or thirties with Graves' ophthalmopathy. The V and J segments used are TRBV25-1 and TRBJ2-7, and TRBD1 may be the D gene, going by 6 matching bases. The nucleotide sequence is given as TGTGCCAGCAGTGAACCGGGACACCGGGAATACGAGCAGTACTTC. Translated, it reads CASSEPGHREYEQYF.